This entry describes one T cell receptor beta chain. Antigen unknown. A read error is possible here, since a much larger clone lies one base away. Researchers took RNA transcripts and amplified the TCR beta CDR3 regions from them. The TCR CDR3 first-round RT-PCR relied on the HTBI primer set. TCRdb used MiXCR to reprocess the multiplex PCR reads, holding one entry per CDR3 protein. The data show 610,000 or so distinct CDR3 sequences, about 45% seen once. These data come from a study of T cells in Graves' hyperthyroidism and ophthalmopathy. This CDR3 has 15 residues. CDR1 is ENHRY and CDR2 is SYGVKD in the germline V gene. The ends were cut back, 5 bases at V and 7 bases at J, with 15 bases in the middle. Study outcomes and limitations: A model built on 13 V-J features separated ophthalmopathy from stable hyperthyroidism.

Stable hyperthyroidism: no ophthalmopathy progression over 18 months of follow-up. The rearrangement joins TRBV10-3 to TRBJ1-6; D perhaps matches TRBD1 (6 bases). This sequence originates from a woman aged 18-29 years with Graves' hyperthyroidism. The sequenced material came from peripheral blood or thyroid tissue (not recorded which). The CDR3, as DNA: TGTGCCATCAGTAAACAGGGTATAGGGAATTCACCCCTCCACTTT. Protein sequence: CAISKQGIGNSPLHF.